The rows below give T cell receptor beta chains drawn from one sample of a study of cytomegalovirus exposure and HLA in healthy donors. Only in-frame clones appear in the TCRdb table, and some are missing; sequencing was by immunoSEQ multiplex PCR. The sample comprises about 95,000 clones, about two thirds of which are singletons, and 8% to 10% rests with the top ten. The sample comprised PBMCs. These TCRs come from a man aged 55 to 70 in good health and CMV-seronegative. The CDR3 runs from the conserved cysteine through the conserved F or W. D genes are given only for firm matches. Clone size is given for some rows only: seen once, a few or many times, or a class if the clone is expanded.

.	.	TRBV5-1	TRBJ2-7	CASSEQGYEQYF	TGCGCCAGCAGCGAGCAGGGTTACGAGCAGTACTTC
.	TRBD2	TRBV2	TRBJ2-1	CASSRTSVVGLGNEQFF	TGTGCCAGCAGCCGGACTAGCGTTGTGGGTCTCGGCAATGAGCAGTTCTTC
.	.	TRBV6-5	TRBJ2-3	CASTGPTDTQYF	TGTGCCAGCACAGGCCCCACAGATACGCAGTATTTT
.	TRBD2	TRBV6-1	TRBJ2-1	CASSEGLAGNEQFF	TGTGCCAGCAGTGAGGGACTAGCGGGGAACGAGCAGTTCTTC
.	.	TRBV6-4	TRBJ2-3	CATSGDDTDTQYF	TGTGCCACCTCAGGGGACGACACAGATACGCAGTATTTT
few	.	TRBV5-1	TRBJ2-3	CASSLERPRTDTQYF	TGCGCCAGCAGCTTAGAACGACCCAGGACAGATACGCAGTATTTT
.	TRBD1	TRBV7-2	TRBJ1-2	CASRPTGVYGYTF	TGTGCCAGCAGGCCAACAGGGGTATATGGCTACACCTTC
.	.	TRBV5-6	TRBJ2-3	CASSTGWSPSTDTQYF	TGTGCCAGCAGCACCGGGTGGTCTCCAAGCACAGATACGCAGTATTTT
.	.	TRBV20-1	TRBJ2-7	CSAIRDYEQYF	TGCAGTGCTATCAGGGATTACGAGCAGTACTTC
.	.	TRBV12-5	TRBJ2-7	CATEFTGNPEQYF	TGTGCTACCGAATTTACAGGGAATCCCGAGCAGTACTTC
once	TRBD2	TRBV29-1	TRBJ2-3	CSVETSGGTDTQYF	TGCAGCGTTGAAACTAGCGGGGGAACAGATACGCAGTATTTT
once	.	TRBV5-4	TRBJ1-2	CASSLEYRGYGYTF	TGTGCCAGCAGCTTGGAGTATCGCGGCTATGGCTACACCTTC
.	.	TRBV27	TRBJ1-2	CASSPLTGWGYGYTF	TGTGCCAGCAGTCCGCTCACAGGGTGGGGCTATGGCTACACCTTC
.	TRBD1	TRBV9	TRBJ2-2	CASSVGSGGGGELFF	TGTGCCAGCAGCGTTGGATCAGGGGGCGGCGGGGAGCTGTTTTTT
.	.	TRBV28	TRBJ1-5	CASSPSGGQPQHF	TGTGCCAGCAGTCCTTCGGGGGGTCAGCCCCAGCATTTT
.	TRBD2	TRBV28	TRBJ2-1	CASSLGTSGGPYNEQFF	TGTGCCAGCAGTTTGGGGACTAGCGGGGGCCCCTACAATGAGCAGTTCTTC
once	.	TRBV19	TRBJ1-5	CASSGTDQPQHF	TGTGCCAGTAGTGGAACAGATCAGCCCCAGCATTTT
.	.	TRBV5-1	TRBJ2-1	CASSMGLTGNEQFF	TGCGCCAGCAGCATGGGACTGACCGGGAATGAGCAGTTCTTC
.	.	TRBV7-8	TRBJ2-1	CASSYTRTASSYNEQFF	TGTGCCAGCAGCTACACACGGACAGCCAGCTCCTACAATGAGCAGTTCTTC
few	TRBD2	TRBV10-1	TRBJ2-7	CASSESGAGGYEQYF	TGCGCCAGCAGTGAGTCGGGAGCGGGAGGCTACGAGCAGTACTTC
once	TRBD1	TRBV9	TRBJ1-3	CASSSSGGGQGGGNTIYF	TGTGCCAGCAGCTCAAGTGGGGGGGGACAGGGTGGTGGAAACACCATATATTTT
few	.	TRBV19	TRBJ1-5	CASTERLGPQHF	TGTGCCAGTACCGAGCGTTTGGGGCCCCAGCATTTT
.	.	TRBV2	TRBJ2-2	CASNSLNTGELFF	TGTGCCAGCAATAGCTTGAACACCGGGGAGCTGTTTTTT
.	TRBD2	TRBV29-1	TRBJ2-1	CSVPRGLAGLNEQFF	TGCAGCGTTCCCCGGGGGCTAGCGGGACTGAATGAGCAGTTCTTC
.	.	TRBV11-2	TRBJ2-5	CASRQWGRTIRETQYF	TGTGCCAGCAGGCAGTGGGGCCGGACTATAAGGGAGACCCAGTACTTC
.	TRBD2	TRBV19	TRBJ2-5	CASSSGETQYF	TGTGCCAGTTCTAGCGGAGAGACCCAGTACTTC
.	TRBD1	TRBV7-8	TRBJ2-7	CASSPDRGQWYEQYF	TGTGCCAGCAGCCCCGACAGGGGGCAATGGTACGAGCAGTACTTC
few	.	TRBV25-1	TRBJ1-5	CASSAGNQPQHF	TGTGCCAGCAGTGCGGGGAATCAGCCCCAGCATTTT
.	.	TRBV20-1	TRBJ1-2	CSAMTPDGYTF	TGCAGTGCTATGACACCCGATGGCTACACCTTC